The source of this T cell receptor (beta chain) is a study of T cell responses to AZD1222 COVID-19 vaccine (dated by TCRdb to about 2021). Describing the broader study: TCR sequencing was performed for 233 trial participants, of whom approximately 200 were given two doses of AZD1222 and around 25 were given two doses of MenACWY control vaccine. Trial participants were enrolled into age subgroups of 18-55, 56-69 and 70-plus years, which contained about 150, 28 and 57 TCR-sequenced participants, respectively. What the work shows at the level of the full study, not this receptor alone: The 56-69-year group was small, and its depth increase did not reach significance, likely because of low power. Participants were mostly white British and included more females than males, and it was suggested by the authors that clonal diversity may have been underestimated. Spike-specific TCR breadth and depth rose significantly after two AZD1222 doses compared with day 0 and with MenACWY recipients. No day 14 peak-response samples were available, so repertoires were characterized only after the peak T cell response. Conclusions about previously exposed vaccinees are limited because only six or seven AZD1222 recipients were SARS-CoV-2 seropositive at baseline. Nearly half of unique spike-specific TCRs reportedly recognized epitopes outside regions mutated in the B.1.351 and B.1.1.7 variants. Vaccine-associated CD4 TCRs spanned the whole spike protein, with dominant responses in regions 160-218 and 743-854.

What the time point label conveys for this sample: baseline before first vaccination. The treatment or condition label of this sample denotes: meningococcal conjugate vaccine given as trial control. Vaccinee samples came from UK trials COV001 and COV002, including a single-blind randomized controlled phase 2/3 trial of AZD1222 (ChAdOx1 nCoV-19) in healthy adults. Trial participant PBMC samples were collected at day 0 and day 28 after the second dose for TCRbeta chain sequencing. The CDR3 regions of human TCRbeta chains were analyzed by immunosequencing. Regarding the original processing steps: Repertoire TCRs were matched against a reference library of SARS-CoV-2-specific TCRs generated with the MIRA antigen-specificity platform. Breadth was defined as the fraction of unique TCRs that were SARS-CoV-2-associated, and depth was defined as the fraction of total T cells that were SARS-CoV-2-associated. Each spike-specific TCR was assigned to its reactive spike region and to a CD4 or CD8 class using the MIRA data. Log10-transformed breadth and depth values were compared by one-way ANOVA with Sidak's multiple comparisons tests. The table was pulled from immuneACCESS by TCRdb, which kept in-frame rearrangements only. Such tables lose some clones; where checked, under half of the loss comes from unresolved V genes, and the rest has no known cause. V and J calls and clone size follow that table, whereas D and trimming were derived from the DNA. The sample records just under 90,000 clones, approximately 86% of which are singletons. Jointly, the top ten make up 10% to 13% of the sample.

Details on this clone: Its antigen specificity is not known. Base qualities were left out, and no much larger clone turns up one base away.

Trimming accounts for 2 bases at V and 3 bases at J, while the number of junction bases matched to no gene is 2. Including the terminal cysteine and phenylalanine, the CDR3 comprises 14 residues. The read is trimmed to its CDR3 DNA, 42 bases read in frame from base 1. The germline V gene (reference sequence) yields SGHKS for CDR1 and YYEKEE for CDR2. This chain joins TRBV5-5 to TRBJ2-7; TRBD1 lines up with 10 middle nucleotides. The input for sequencing was peripheral blood, taken on day 0 of MenACWY control vaccination. The sequence was collected from an adult in good health. CDR3 protein: CASSFGDRGYEQYF. The base sequence is TGTGCCAGCAGCTTCGGGGACAGGGGCTACGAGCAGTACTTC.